This T cell receptor (beta chain) emerged from a study of CD8+ T cells in alopecia areata. The overall study: The protocol delivered tofacitinib for 6 to 18 months, then withdrew it for 6 months. General study findings and limits: Clonality exceeded that of normal scalp in lesional scalp, most notably in alopecia totalis/universalis. TCR sharing across patients was less clear than in mice, possibly HLA-related.

Reverse transcription of extracted RNA yielded cDNA, which provided the sequencing template. Generated by immunoSEQ multiplex PCR, the TCRdb table keeps only in-frame clones and is missing some. The table lists approximately 150,000 clones, approximately 50% of them singletons. It was from PBMCs that CD4+ and CD8+ T cells were sorted. This clone was recorded only once. The antigen is undetermined. The germline V and J ends were trimmed by 5 bases and 4 bases, with 15 bases remaining between them. Germline CDR1 reads SGHTA; CDR2 reads FQGNSA. The CDR3 covers 15 residues. The source is a human donor with alopecia areata. The chain employs TRBV7-2 and TRBJ2-1, with D possibly TRBD1 on 7 matching bases. The source was CD4+ T cells sorted from blood, collected at week 0. The DNA for the CDR3 is TGTGCCAGCAGCCCCCACAGGGGAGGTTACAATGAGCAGTTCTTC. The encoded protein is CASSPHRGGYNEQFF.